Shown below are 18 T cell receptor beta chains from a single sample sequenced in a study of regulatory T cells in long-lasting Graves disease. Time point reported: newly diagnosed GD, antithyroid drugs for less than 3 months. The TCR library was prepared using RNA isolated from PBMCs. CDR3-region Arm-PCR and iRepertoire HTBI primers produced the TCR beta libraries. TCRdb re-analysed the multiplex PCR reads in MiXCR, keeping a single row per CDR3 protein. This sample has 350,000 to 550,000 distinct CDR3 sequences, with around 14% found just once. This sample was also put to use in a study of T cells in Graves' hyperthyroidism and ophthalmopathy.

The sequencing used peripheral blood mononuclear cells (PBMCs), collected at new diagnosis, from a patient treated with antithyroid drugs. These receptors were collected from a woman between 25 and 40 years old with Graves disease.

This clonotype was observed many times. This chain links TRBV7-9 with TRBJ1-4, with a possible D match to TRBD1 (5 bases). The germline V and J ends were trimmed by 4 bases and 8 bases, with 14 bases remaining between them. Germline V gene sequence: CDR1 SEHNR, CDR2 FQNEAQ (reference sequence). This CDR3 is built from 14 residues. The CDR3 coding sequence is TGTGCCAGCAGCTCGGAACGGGACCCCGAAAAACTGTTTTTT. It is translated as CASSSERDPEKLFF.

Worth noting for this clonotype: With a much larger clone just one base away, this may be a read error. The CDR3 DNA reads TGTGCCAGCGAACTAGCGGGAGGAGTAGAGACCCAGTACTTC. Its protein product is CASELAGGVETQYF. This chain uses TRBV6-1 with TRBJ2-5, with 12 nucleotides matching TRBD2. The germline CDR1 and CDR2 sequences are MNHNS and SASEGT. J was trimmed by 4 bases and V by 8 bases; bases with no gene match: 5. This CDR3 spans 14 amino acids.

The table lists this clonotype with many counts. CDR3 sequence reads: CATSSGTPYGYTF. The CDR3 nucleotides read TGTGCCACCTCGTCCGGGACGCCCTATGGCTACACCTTC. This sequence joins TRBV24-1 and TRBJ1-2, with D maybe TRBD1 (5 bases). This CDR3 comprises 13 residues. The germline V and J ends were trimmed by 9 bases and 4 bases, with 14 bases remaining between them. CDR1 KGHDR and CDR2 SFDVKD come from the germline V gene.

This clonotype was seen many times. The rearrangement uses TRBV2 and TRBJ2-3, with 10 bases matching TRBD2. With 2 bases clipped from V and 3 bases from J, the junction kept 8 bases outside the gene matches. There are 17 residues in the CDR3. CDR1 SNHLY and CDR2 FYNNEI come from the germline V gene. The CDR3 reads CASSERSGRASTDTQYF. The CDR3 DNA sequence: TGTGCCAGCAGTGAAAGGAGCGGGAGGGCCTCAACAGATACGCAGTATTTT.

This clonotype was observed at least ten times. V gene TRBV7-8 combines with J gene TRBJ2-1; TRBD2 matches at 7 bases. This CDR3 is 18 amino acids long. The junction had 13 bases not matched to a gene; V was cut back by 1 base and J by 4 bases. In germline, CDR1 is SGHVS, CDR2 FQNEAQ. The CDR3 protein is CASSLDSEGGRRYNEQFF. CDR3 nucleotides: TGTGCCAGCAGCTTAGATTCCGAGGGCGGGAGAAGGTACAATGAGCAGTTCTTC. Supplemented by reference TRBV7-8 and TRBJ2-1, the full variable domain reads GAGVSQSPRYKVAKRGQDVALRCDPISGHVSLFWYQQALGQGPEFLTYFQNEAQLDKSGLPSDRFFAERPEGSVSTLKIQRTQQEDSAVYLCASSLDSEGGRRYNEQFFGPGTRLTVL.

CDR3 bases: TGCAGTGCTAGACCCCCCCGGGACACCTCCTACGAGCAGTACTTC. Its translation: CSARPPRDTSYEQYF. The chain uses TRBV20-1 and TRBJ2-7; possibly TRBD1 for D (6 bases). The CDR3 consists of 15 residues. With 2 bases removed from V and 0 bases from J, the gap between germline ends came to 14 bases. The germline V gene encodes CDR1 DFQATT and CDR2 SNEGSKA (reference sequence).

Ten or more counts support this clonotype. V usage is TRBV5-1 and J usage is TRBJ1-3; D is undetermined. Trimming took off 4 bases at V and 0 bases at J, with 14 bases between the two ends. CDR3 size: 16 residues. Germline CDR1 SGHRS, CDR2 YFSETQ. The CDR3 is CASSPSTGSSGNTIYF. In DNA form, the CDR3 reads TGCGCCAGCAGCCCTTCAACGGGGTCCTCTGGAAACACCATATATTTT.

This clonotype was seen many times. One end of the junction is discordant with germline, which a read error may explain. The rearrangement uses TRBV12-3 or TRBV12-4 and TRBJ1-5; the D gene is possibly TRBD1 (6 bases). CDR3 length equals 17 residues. CDR3 loop: CASSLGGGLGRNQPQHF. The CDR3 nucleotides are TGTGCCAGCAGCTTAGGGGGAGGGTTGGGACGCAATCAGCCCCAGCATTTT.

This clonotype was seen many times. The V and J genes are TRBV7-2 and TRBJ2-7, with TRBD2 matching 10 bases. The CDR3 is 14 amino acids. Germline V gene data show CDR1 as SGHTA and CDR2 as FQGNSA. Germline trimming cut 2 bases from V and 3 bases from J; bases unmatched to any gene: 1. The CDR3 coding sequence is TGTGCCAGCAGCTTAACTAGCGGGAACTACGAGCAGTACTTC. Protein: CASSLTSGNYEQYF.

The genes are TRBV5-1 and TRBJ2-3; 11 bases agree with TRBD2. This CDR3 spans 16 amino acids. V was pared by 1 base and J by 3 bases, with 4 bases of the junction left unmatched. From germline, CDR1 is SGHRS and CDR2 YFSETQ. The CDR3 here is CASSLTSGRGTDTQYF. The CDR3 nucleotides are TGCGCCAGCAGCTTGACTAGCGGGAGAGGAACAGATACGCAGTATTTT.

This clonotype was observed a few times. This chain connects TRBV30 to TRBJ2-7; maybe TRBD1 (5 bases). Germline loops: CDR1 GTSNPN, CDR2 SVGIG (reference sequence). The CDR3 length is 13 residues. Trimming left V 1 base short and J 5 bases short, with 12 bases between. CDR3 protein: CAWSGTIANEQYF. DNA for the CDR3: TGTGCCTGGAGTGGGACAATCGCGAACGAGCAGTACTTC.

In its sample, this clonotype was seen a few times. The chain uses TRBV20-1 and TRBJ1-5; D remains unclear. The CDR3 runs to 9 residues. CDR1 and CDR2 (germline): DFQATT, SNEGSKA (reference sequence). The V gene lost 7 bases and the J gene lost 10 bases, with 8 bases spanning the gap. CDR3 loop: CSVGGPQHF. CDR3 nucleotide sequence: TGCAGTGTAGGTGGACCCCAGCATTTT.

The gene calls are TRBV5-4 and TRBJ2-2, with 8 positions matching TRBD1. The CDR3 totals 16 residues. The germline V gene encodes CDR1 SGHNT and CDR2 YYREEE (reference sequence). J was trimmed by 8 bases and V by 3 bases; bases with no gene match: 12. CDR3 loop: CASSSNPTGVVGELFF. DNA for the CDR3: TGTGCCAGCAGCTCCAACCCGACAGGGGTGGTTGGGGAGCTGTTTTTT.

The chain combines TRBV20-1 with TRBJ2-3, with D uncertain. Per the germline V gene, CDR1 is DFQATT and CDR2 is SNEGSKA (reference sequence). The CDR3 is 14 amino acids. V was clipped by 8 bases and J by 1 base, with 16 bases between them. CDR3 nucleotides: TGCAGTTACCTTAGCTCGTCGGGCACAGATACGCAGTATTTT. Amino acid sequence: CSYLSSSGTDTQYF.

This clonotype showed up many times. This chain connects TRBV6-1 to TRBJ2-7, with 10 bases fitting TRBD1. V trimming: 6 bases; J trimming: 4 bases; junction bases outside the gene matches: 12. Germline V gene lookup returns CDR1 MNHNS and CDR2 SASEGT. The CDR3 loop spans 16 amino acids. In DNA form, the CDR3 reads TGTGCCAGCAGGCCCAATCCGGGACAGGGGAGGTACGAGCAGTACTTC. As protein: CASRPNPGQGRYEQYF.

This clonotype was observed a handful of times. This chain joins TRBV10-3 and TRBJ2-1, with TRBD2 identical over 9 bases. CDR3 length: 17 amino acids. Unmatched junction bases numbered 14, after V lost 2 bases and J lost 9 bases. The germline CDR1 and CDR2 sequences are ENHRY and SYGVKD. CDR3 in amino acids: CAISEETSGRDAVEQFF. The CDR3 DNA sequence: TGTGCCATCAGTGAGGAAACTAGCGGGCGAGACGCTGTTGAGCAGTTCTTC.

This clonotype was seen a few times. The V call is TRBV12-5, the J call TRBJ2-1; 7 bases are shared with TRBD2. V trimming: 5 bases; J trimming: 0 bases; junction bases outside the gene matches: 19. This CDR3 is built from 20 residues. The germline gives CDR1 LGHNT, CDR2 FRNRAP. Here the CDR3 DNA reads TGTGCTAGTGGTAAACCGGGACCAGCGGGAACGGAGGACTCCTACAATGAGCAGTTCTTC. Translation gives CASGKPGPAGTEDSYNEQFF.

In this sample, this clonotype turned up a few times. This rearrangement joins TRBV27 to TRBJ1-5, with D uncertain. Trimming stripped 6 bases from V and 2 bases from J, with 14 bases between. In germline, CDR1 is MNHEY, CDR2 SMNVEV (reference sequence). The CDR3 has 15 residues. The CDR3 DNA reads TGTGCCAGCAGCAGCCCCGAGGACGGCAATCAGCCCCAGCATTTT. This gives the protein CASSSPEDGNQPQHF.